The 17 T cell receptor beta chains presented below share a single source sample, sequenced in a study of Ad26.COV2.S vaccination and SARS-CoV-2 variants. The method was immunoSEQ multiplex PCR; TCRdb's version includes in-frame clones alone and lacks a portion of them. Found here are roughly 510,000 clones, approximately 90% of them singletons; the top ten hold 9.5% to 15%. Specified treatment: 19 received Ad26.COV2.S at low or high dose, single or two shots; 5 received placebo; per-sample allocation not given. After the first vaccine or placebo injection, samples were drawn on day 63. Sample: peripheral blood, taken in a trial of Ad26.COV2.S vaccine versus placebo. The receptors were sampled from a person aged 18-65 years who received the Ad26.COV2.S COVID-19 vaccine or a placebo.

The chain recombines TRBV29-1 with TRBJ2-3, with 9 bases matching TRBD1. The trim removed 6 bases at V and 1 base at J, leaving 5 bases unmatched. Germline assignment: CDR1 SQVTM and CDR2 ANQGSEA. This CDR3 region has 14 residues. CDR3 DNA: TGCAGCGTGGACAGGGGATATGGCACAGATACGCAGTATTTT. This gives the protein CSVDRGYGTDTQYF.

The chain links TRBV7-2 to TRBJ2-3; D perhaps matches TRBD1 (5 bases). Trimming took off 2 bases at V and 0 bases at J, with 12 bases between the two ends. Germline V lookup: CDR1 SGHTA, CDR2 FQGNSA. CDR3 size: 16 residues. The chain's CDR3 is CASSLPAGRSTDTQYF. The CDR3 DNA reads as TGTGCCAGCAGCTTACCGGCAGGGCGTAGCACAGATACGCAGTATTTT.

Details on this clone: The sample carries other DNA sequences with the same CDR3. The chain uses TRBV28 and TRBJ2-7; 7 bases map to TRBD2. After removal of 3 bases from V and 9 bases from J, the junction contained 2 bases not matched to a gene. This CDR3 contains 11 residues. The germline V gene has CDR1 MDHEN and CDR2 SYDVKM. In DNA form, the CDR3 reads TGTGCCAGCAGTTTGGGAGGGCGGCAGTACTTC. Protein: CASSLGGRQYF.

The CDR3 DNA follows: TGCAGCGCCCAAACGGTAGGGCAGTTCTTC. Protein: CSAQTVGQFF. J is TRBJ2-1 and V is TRBV29-1; D not certain. The CDR3 sequence is 10 residues long. V was cut by 7 bases and J by 12 bases, with 13 bases left in between. The V gene's germline CDR1 is SQVTM and CDR2 ANQGSEA.

Only one count was recorded for this clone. The junction and the germline gene differ at one end; a read error may be behind it. Other DNA variants within this sample encode the same CDR3. The chain recombines TRBV13 with TRBJ2-3, with 7 bases aligning to TRBD1. Per germline, CDR1 PRHDT and CDR2 FYEKMQ (reference sequence). The CDR3 runs 14 residues. The CDR3 coding sequence is TGTGCCAGCAGCCTAGGGACAGGCACAGATACGCAGTATTTT. Translation gives CASSLGTGTDTQYF.

The chain joins TRBV20-1 to TRBJ1-1; D is undetermined. Germline-derived CDR1 and CDR2 are DFQATT and SNEGSKA (reference sequence). The ends were cut back, 1 base at V and 8 bases at J, with 8 bases in the middle. CDR3 size: 11 residues. CDR3 in DNA: TGCAGTGCTAGAGGGGCTACAGAAGCTTTCTTT. Translated, it gives CSARGATEAFF.

CDR3 nucleotides: TGTGCCATCAGCTGGGACAGCAATAACTATGGCTACACCTTC. Amino acid sequence: CAISWDSNNYGYTF. The V and J genes are TRBV10-3 and TRBJ1-2, with 7 positions matching TRBD1. The germline CDR1 and CDR2 sequences are ENHRY and SYGVKD. V was pared by 6 bases and J by 1 base, with 5 bases of the junction left unmatched. This CDR3 has 14 amino acids.

The chain carries TRBV4-2 and TRBJ2-1, with 8 nucleotides matching TRBD1. The germline CDR1 and CDR2 sequences are LGHNA and YNFKEQ. The CDR3 runs 15 residues. V gave up 4 bases and J gave up 3 bases; unmatched junction bases: 5. CDR3 nucleotides: TGTGCCAGCAGCCCGGTCGGGACAGGCTACAATGAGCAGTTCTTC. This translates into CASSPVGTGYNEQFF.

The chain has TRBV7-2 and TRBJ1-3; possibly TRBD1 for D (5 bases). With 0 bases removed from V and 0 bases from J, the gap between germline ends came to 9 bases. The CDR3 is 16 amino acids. Germline-derived CDR1 and CDR2 are SGHTA and FQGNSA. The CDR3 DNA reads TGTGCCAGCAGCTTAGCAGGGGCAAGCTCTGGAAACACCATATATTTT. Protein product: CASSLAGASSGNTIYF.

The chain is built from TRBV9 and TRBJ2-2; TRBD1 might be the D (6 bases). Trimming pared 3 bases from V and 7 bases from J, leaving 13 bases between. The CDR3 consists of 14 residues. Germline assignment: CDR1 SGDLS and CDR2 YYNGEE. In DNA form, the CDR3 reads TGTGCCAGCAGCGCCTCTCAGGGGCTCGGGGAGCTGTTTTTT. Amino acids: CASSASQGLGELFF.

The chain recombines TRBV20-1 with TRBJ2-5; D is undetermined. CDR3 length: 11 residues. Germline V gene lookup returns CDR1 DFQATT and CDR2 SNEGSKA (reference sequence). Trimming took 1 base from V and 2 from J, leaving 2 bases between them. The CDR3 is CSARGQETQYF. CDR3 nucleotide sequence: TGCAGTGCTAGAGGTCAAGAGACCCAGTACTTC.

The rearrangement links TRBV28 to TRBJ2-2, with D hard to call. The CDR3 is 13 residues long. Deletions cut 8 bases from V and 4 bases from J, with 11 bases between. CDR1 is MDHEN, CDR2 SYDVKM, per germline. The CDR3 loop reads CASSTGSTGELFF. The CDR3 nucleotides are TGTGCCAGCTCAACGGGCAGCACCGGGGAGCTGTTTTTT. Full variable domain (outside the CDR3, taken from reference TRBV28 and TRBJ2-2): DVKVTQSSRYLVKRTGEKVFLECVQDMDHENMFWYRQDPGLGLRLIYFSYDVKMKEKGDIPEGYSVSREKKERFSLILESASTNQTSMYLCASSTGSTGELFFGEGSRLTVL.

This chain joins TRBV7-9 and TRBJ1-4; D not certain. The length of the CDR3 is 15 residues. Trimming stripped 1 base from V and 0 bases from J, with 6 bases between. Germline lookup yields CDR1 SEHNR and CDR2 FQNEAQ (reference sequence). For the CDR3, the DNA is TGTGCCAGCAGCTTAGGGCAGGCAACTAATGAAAAACTGTTTTTT. Protein sequence: CASSLGQATNEKLFF.

The chain couples TRBV7-6 to TRBJ2-2; 7 nucleotides agree with TRBD1. Per germline, CDR1 SGHVS and CDR2 FNYEAQ. CDR3 length equals 15 residues. V was clipped by 4 bases and J by 1 base; unmatched bases: 3. This CDR3 is CASSSGTVNTGELFF. The CDR3 DNA sequence: TGTGCCAGCAGCTCCGGGACAGTGAACACCGGGGAGCTGTTTTTT.

CDR3 amino acids: CASSTDGDNEQFF. The CDR3 nucleotides are TGTGCCAGCAGTACGGACGGTGACAATGAGCAGTTCTTC. The chain combines TRBV12-3 or TRBV12-4 with TRBJ2-1; D uncertain. The CDR3 is 13 residues long. Trimming pared 5 bases from V and 5 bases from J, leaving 10 bases between.

DNA of the CDR3: TGCGCCAGCAGCTTGGCCGGGCGGGACCACGGGGCTTTCTTT. Translation: CASSLAGRDHGAFF. This chain joins TRBV5-1 and TRBJ1-1, with D possibly matching TRBD1 (5 bases). V shed 0 bases and J shed 11 bases, with 17 bases lying between them. The CDR3 is 14 amino acids. CDR1 is SGHRS, CDR2 YFSETQ, per germline.

This chain uses TRBV19 with TRBJ2-1; 11 positions match TRBD2. The CDR3 loop spans 14 amino acids. Germline CDR1 reads LNHDA; CDR2 reads SQIVND (reference sequence). The J segment lost 11 bases and the V segment lost 11 bases, leaving 14 bases of the junction unmatched. The CDR3 bases are TGTGCCGCGCAAGGGGGTAGCGGGAGGGGGAAGCAGTTCTTC. Its translation is CAAQGGSGRGKQFF.